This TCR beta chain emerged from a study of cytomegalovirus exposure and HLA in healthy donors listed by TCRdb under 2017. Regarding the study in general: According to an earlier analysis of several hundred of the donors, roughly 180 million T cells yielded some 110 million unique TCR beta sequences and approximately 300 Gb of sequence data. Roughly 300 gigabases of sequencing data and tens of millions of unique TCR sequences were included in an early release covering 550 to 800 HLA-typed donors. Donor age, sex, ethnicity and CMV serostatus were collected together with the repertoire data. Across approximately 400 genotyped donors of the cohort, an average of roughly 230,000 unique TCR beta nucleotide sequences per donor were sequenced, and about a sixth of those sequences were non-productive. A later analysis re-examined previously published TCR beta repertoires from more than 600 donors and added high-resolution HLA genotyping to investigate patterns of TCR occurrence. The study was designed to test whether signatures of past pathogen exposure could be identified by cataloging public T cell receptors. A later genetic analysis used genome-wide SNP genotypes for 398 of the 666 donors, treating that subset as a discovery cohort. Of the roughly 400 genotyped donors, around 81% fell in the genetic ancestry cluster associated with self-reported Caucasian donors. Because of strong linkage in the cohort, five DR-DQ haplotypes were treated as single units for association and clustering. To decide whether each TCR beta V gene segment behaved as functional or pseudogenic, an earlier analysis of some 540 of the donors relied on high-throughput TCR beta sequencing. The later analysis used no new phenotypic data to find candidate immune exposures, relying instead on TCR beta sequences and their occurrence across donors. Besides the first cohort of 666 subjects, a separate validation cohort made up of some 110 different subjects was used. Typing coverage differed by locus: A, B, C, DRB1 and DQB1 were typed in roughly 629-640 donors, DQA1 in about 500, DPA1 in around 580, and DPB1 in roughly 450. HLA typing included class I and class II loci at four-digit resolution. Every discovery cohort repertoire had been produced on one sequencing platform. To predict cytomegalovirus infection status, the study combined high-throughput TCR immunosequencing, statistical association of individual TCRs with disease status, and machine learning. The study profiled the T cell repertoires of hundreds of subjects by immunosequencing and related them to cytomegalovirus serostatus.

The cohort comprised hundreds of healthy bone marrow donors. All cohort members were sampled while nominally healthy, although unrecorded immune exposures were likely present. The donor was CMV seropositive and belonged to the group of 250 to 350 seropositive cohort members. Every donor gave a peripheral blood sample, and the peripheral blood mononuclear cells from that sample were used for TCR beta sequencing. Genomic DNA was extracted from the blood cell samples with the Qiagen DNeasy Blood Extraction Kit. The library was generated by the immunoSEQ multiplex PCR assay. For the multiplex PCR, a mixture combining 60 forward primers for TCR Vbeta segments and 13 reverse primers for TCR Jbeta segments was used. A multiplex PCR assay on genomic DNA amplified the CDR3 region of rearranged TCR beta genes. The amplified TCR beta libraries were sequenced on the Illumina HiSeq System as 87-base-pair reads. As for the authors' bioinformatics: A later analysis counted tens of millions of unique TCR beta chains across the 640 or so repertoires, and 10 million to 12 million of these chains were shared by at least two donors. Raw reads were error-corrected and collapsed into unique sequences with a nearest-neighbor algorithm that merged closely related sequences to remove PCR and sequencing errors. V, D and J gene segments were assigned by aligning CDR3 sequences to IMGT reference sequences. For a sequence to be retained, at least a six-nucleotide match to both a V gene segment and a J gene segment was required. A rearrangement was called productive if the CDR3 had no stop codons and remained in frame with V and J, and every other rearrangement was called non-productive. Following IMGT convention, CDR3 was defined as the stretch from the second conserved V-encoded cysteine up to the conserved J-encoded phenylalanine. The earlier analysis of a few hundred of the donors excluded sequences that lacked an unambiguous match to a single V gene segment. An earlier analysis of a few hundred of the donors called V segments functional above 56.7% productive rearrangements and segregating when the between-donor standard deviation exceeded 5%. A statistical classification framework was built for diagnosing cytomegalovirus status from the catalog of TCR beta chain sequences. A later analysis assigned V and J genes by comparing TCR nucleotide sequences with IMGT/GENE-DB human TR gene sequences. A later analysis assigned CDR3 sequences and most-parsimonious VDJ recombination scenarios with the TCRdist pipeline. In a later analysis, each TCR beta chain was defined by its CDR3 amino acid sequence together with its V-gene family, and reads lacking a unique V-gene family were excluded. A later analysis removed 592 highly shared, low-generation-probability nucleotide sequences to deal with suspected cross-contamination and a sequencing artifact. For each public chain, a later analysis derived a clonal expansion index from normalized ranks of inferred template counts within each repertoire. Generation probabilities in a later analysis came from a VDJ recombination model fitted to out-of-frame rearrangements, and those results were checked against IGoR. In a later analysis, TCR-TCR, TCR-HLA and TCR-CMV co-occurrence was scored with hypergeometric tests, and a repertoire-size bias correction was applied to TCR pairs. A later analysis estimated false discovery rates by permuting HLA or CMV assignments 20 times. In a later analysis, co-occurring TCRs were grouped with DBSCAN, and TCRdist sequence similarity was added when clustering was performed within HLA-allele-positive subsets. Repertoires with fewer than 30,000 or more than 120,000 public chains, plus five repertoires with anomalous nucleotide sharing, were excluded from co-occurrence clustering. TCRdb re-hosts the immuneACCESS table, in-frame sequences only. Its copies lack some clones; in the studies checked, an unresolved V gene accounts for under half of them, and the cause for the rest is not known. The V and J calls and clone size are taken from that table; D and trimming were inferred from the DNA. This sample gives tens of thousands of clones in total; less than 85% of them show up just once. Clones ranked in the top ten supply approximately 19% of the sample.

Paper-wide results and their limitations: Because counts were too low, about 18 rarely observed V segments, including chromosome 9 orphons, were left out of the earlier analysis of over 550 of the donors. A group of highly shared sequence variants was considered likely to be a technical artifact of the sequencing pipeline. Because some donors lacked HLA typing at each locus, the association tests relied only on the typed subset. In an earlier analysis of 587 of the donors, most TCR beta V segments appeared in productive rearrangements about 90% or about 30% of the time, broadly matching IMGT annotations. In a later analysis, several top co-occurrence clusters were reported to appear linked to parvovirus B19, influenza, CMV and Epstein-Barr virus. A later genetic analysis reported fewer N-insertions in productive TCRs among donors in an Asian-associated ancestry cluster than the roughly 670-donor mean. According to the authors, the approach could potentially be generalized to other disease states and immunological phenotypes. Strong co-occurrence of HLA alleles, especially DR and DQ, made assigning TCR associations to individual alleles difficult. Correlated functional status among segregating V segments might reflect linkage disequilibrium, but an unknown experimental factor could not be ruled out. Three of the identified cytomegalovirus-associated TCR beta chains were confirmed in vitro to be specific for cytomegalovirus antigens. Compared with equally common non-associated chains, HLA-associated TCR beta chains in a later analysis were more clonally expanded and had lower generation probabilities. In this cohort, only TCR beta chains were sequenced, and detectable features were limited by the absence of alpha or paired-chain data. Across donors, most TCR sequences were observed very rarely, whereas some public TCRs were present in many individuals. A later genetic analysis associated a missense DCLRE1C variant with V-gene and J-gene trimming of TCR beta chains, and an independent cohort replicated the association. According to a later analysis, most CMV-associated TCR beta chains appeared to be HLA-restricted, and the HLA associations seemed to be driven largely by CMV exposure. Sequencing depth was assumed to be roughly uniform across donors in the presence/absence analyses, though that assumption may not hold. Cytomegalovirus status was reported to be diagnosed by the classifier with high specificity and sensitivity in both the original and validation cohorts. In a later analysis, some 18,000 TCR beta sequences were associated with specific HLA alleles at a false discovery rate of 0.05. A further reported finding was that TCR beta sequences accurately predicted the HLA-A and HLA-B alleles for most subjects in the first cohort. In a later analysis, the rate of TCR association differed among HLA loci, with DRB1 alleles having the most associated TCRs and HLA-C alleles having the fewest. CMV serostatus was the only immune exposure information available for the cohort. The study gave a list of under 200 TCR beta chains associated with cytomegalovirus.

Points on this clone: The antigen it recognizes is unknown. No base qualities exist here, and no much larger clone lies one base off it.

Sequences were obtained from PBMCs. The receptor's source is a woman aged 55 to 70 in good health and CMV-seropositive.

The CDR3 here reads CASRAGGYTF. The nucleotide sequence is given as TGTGCCTCTCGGGCGGGTGGCTACACCTTC. The V and J segments used are TRBV2 and TRBJ1-2; no confident D gene assignment can be made. The CDR3 runs 10 residues from the cysteine to the phenylalanine. The kept DNA is CDR3 alone, 30 bases in frame from the first base. In the germline V gene, CDR1 corresponds to SNHLY and CDR2 to FYNNEI. V and J lose 11 bases and 7 bases, and a span of 11 bases separates them. Outside the CDR3, residues come from the reference TRBV2 and TRBJ1-2 proteins, so the full variable domain is: EPEVTQTPSHQVTQMGQEVILRCVPISNHLYFYWYRQILGQKVEFLVSFYNNEISEKSEIFDDQFSVERPDGSNFTLKIRSTKLEDSAMYFCASRAGGYTFGSGTRLTVV.